Shown below are 14 T cell receptor beta chains from a single sample sequenced in a study of T cells after yellow fever vaccination. TCRdb recomputed calls from the 5' RACE reads with MiXCR, one row per CDR3 protein. In the table there are under 150,000 distinct CDR3 sequences, about 7.7% of which are singletons. Sequenced here: CD4+ T cells sorted from PBMCs, sampled 5 days after the yellow fever booster vaccination. All receptors derive from a man under 40 who received the YFV17D yellow fever vaccine.

This clonotype appeared many times. This chain connects TRBV20-1 to TRBJ2-5, with D possibly TRBD1 on 6 matching bases. This CDR3 contains 15 residues. Deletions cut 6 bases from V and 4 bases from J, with 21 bases between. Germline V gene lookup returns CDR1 DFQATT and CDR2 SNEGSKA (reference sequence). CDR3 nucleotide sequence: TGCAGTGCGAACAACTGGGCAGGGGCCAGAGAGACCCAGTACTTC. Amino acid sequence: CSANNWAGARETQYF.

In its sample, this clonotype was seen many times. This rearrangement joins TRBV7-2 to TRBJ2-1, with D perhaps matching TRBD1 or TRBD2 (6 bases each). The CDR3 is made up of 16 amino acids. Germline CDR1 SGHTA, CDR2 FQGNSA. The V and J ends lost 7 bases and 4 bases respectively, with 20 bases between them. Here the CDR3 DNA reads TGTGCCAGCACCCACCCGAGGGGGAGGACTTACAATGAGCAGTTCTTC. Its protein is CASTHPRGRTYNEQFF.

This clonotype came up many times. The rearrangement joins TRBV6-4 to TRBJ2-3, with 11 nucleotides matching TRBD2. The CDR3 has 17 amino acids. Germline V lookup: CDR1 MRHNA, CDR2 SNTAGT. Unmatched junction bases numbered 5, after V lost 3 bases and J lost 0 bases. The DNA of the CDR3 is TGTGCCAGCAGTGAGAGGACTAGCGGGCCCAGCACAGATACGCAGTATTTT. It codes for CASSERTSGPSTDTQYF.

V gene TRBV7-2 combines with J gene TRBJ1-1; TRBD1 is a possible D gene (5 bases). V was trimmed by 0 bases and J by 0 bases, leaving 5 bases between them. The CDR3 is 14 amino acids. The germline V gene encodes CDR1 SGHTA and CDR2 FQGNSA. The CDR3 protein is CASSLAQVNTEAFF. The CDR3 DNA reads as TGTGCCAGCAGCTTAGCACAGGTGAACACTGAAGCTTTCTTT.

In its sample, this clonotype was seen many times. The chain combines TRBV10-3 with TRBJ2-3; possibly TRBD2 for D (6 bases). Germline assignment: CDR1 ENHRY and CDR2 SYGVKD. V was pared by 5 bases and J by 2 bases, with 11 bases between. CDR3 size: 14 residues. CDR3: CAISSSGDTDTQYF. The DNA for the CDR3 is TGTGCCATCAGTAGTAGCGGAGACACAGATACGCAGTATTTT.

With respect to this clonotype: A read error may be the cause here, since a much bigger clone is one base away. The chain links TRBV20-1 to TRBJ2-4, with a possible D match to TRBD1 (6 bases). Germline CDR1 and CDR2: DFQATT and SNEGSKA (reference sequence). This CDR3 has 14 residues. In nucleotides, the CDR3 is TGCAGTGCCCAGGGGTATGGGGCCAAAACCATTCAGTACTTC. Amino acids: CSAQGYGAKTIQYF.

This clonotype occurred many times. The chain employs TRBV29-1 and TRBJ2-7, with D unclear. The germline V gene encodes CDR1 SQVTM and CDR2 ANQGSEA. Trimming removed 5 bases at V and 1 base at J, with 9 bases between. The CDR3 consists of 12 residues. This CDR3 is CSVNMGSYEQYF. DNA for the CDR3: TGCAGCGTTAACATGGGATCCTACGAGCAGTACTTC.

This clonotype appeared many times. V usage is TRBV20-1 and J usage is TRBJ2-5; no reliable D call. The CDR3 totals 11 residues. Trimming shortened V by 3 bases and J by 2 bases, and 4 bases separated the two germline ends. Per germline, CDR1 DFQATT and CDR2 SNEGSKA (reference sequence). DNA of the CDR3: TGCAGTGCTAGCGTGCAAGAGACCCAGTACTTC. It encodes CSASVQETQYF.

The CDR3 DNA is TGTGCCAGCAGCTACACGGGGGCGGCTCTAGCCAAAAACATTCAGTACTTC. Amino acid sequence: CASSYTGAALAKNIQYF. The J gene is TRBJ2-4, the V gene TRBV6-5, with D tentatively TRBD1 or TRBD2 (6 bases each). The CDR3 length is 17 residues. Germline V gene data show CDR1 as MNHEY and CDR2 as SVGAGI. The V end lost 6 bases, the J end lost 0 bases, and 18 bases lay between the germline ends.

There are many counts of this clonotype. The chain links TRBV5-5 to TRBJ2-7; D is perhaps TRBD1 (6 bases). The CDR3 runs to 18 residues. V lost 4 bases and J lost 0, with 23 bases in between. Germline assignment: CDR1 SGHKS and CDR2 YYEKEE (reference sequence). In DNA, the CDR3 is TGTGCCAGCAGCGGCGGCAATCCTACAGGGTCATTCTCCTACGAGCAGTACTTC. Residues: CASSGGNPTGSFSYEQYF.

The sample holds many counts of this clonotype. The rearrangement joins TRBV7-2 to TRBJ2-2, with no clear D. CDR1 and CDR2 (germline): SGHTA, FQGNSA. The CDR3 totals 15 residues. Trimming took off 2 bases at V and 5 bases at J, with 12 bases between the two ends. In DNA, the CDR3 is TGTGCCAGCAGCTTATTCGCTACCCCAACCGGGGAGCTGTTTTTT. Encoded protein: CASSLFATPTGELFF.

As regards this clonotype: This could be a read error, since a much larger clone is one nucleotide away. This rearrangement joins TRBV6-2 or TRBV6-3 to TRBJ2-5; D gene unclear. CDR3 length: 13 residues. Trimming took 6 bases from V and 5 from J, leaving 13 bases between them. Germline CDR1 is MNHEY and CDR2 is SVGEGT. The CDR3 is CASRYSVRETQYF. CDR3 bases: TGTGCCAGCAGGTATTCGGTTCGGGAGACCCAGTACTTC.

There are many counts of this clonotype. V and J are TRBV29-1 and TRBJ2-1; D is possibly TRBD2 (5 bases). Germline loops: CDR1 SQVTM, CDR2 ANQGSEA. This CDR3 contains 13 residues. Trimming removed 4 bases from V and 4 bases from J, with 11 bases in between. In DNA form, the CDR3 reads TGCAGCGTTGGTGGGAGTAGGTACAATGAGCAGTTCTTC. Amino acids: CSVGGSRYNEQFF.

This clonotype was seen many times. J is TRBJ2-7 and V is TRBV11-2; the D gene is possibly TRBD2 (5 bases). CDR1 is SGHAT, CDR2 FQNNGV, per germline. V was cut by 8 bases and J by 6 bases, with 11 bases left in between. The CDR3 runs 11 residues. The CDR3 DNA sequence: TGTGCCAGCGGACTCGGAGGCGAGCAGTACTTC. Translated, it gives CASGLGGEQYF.